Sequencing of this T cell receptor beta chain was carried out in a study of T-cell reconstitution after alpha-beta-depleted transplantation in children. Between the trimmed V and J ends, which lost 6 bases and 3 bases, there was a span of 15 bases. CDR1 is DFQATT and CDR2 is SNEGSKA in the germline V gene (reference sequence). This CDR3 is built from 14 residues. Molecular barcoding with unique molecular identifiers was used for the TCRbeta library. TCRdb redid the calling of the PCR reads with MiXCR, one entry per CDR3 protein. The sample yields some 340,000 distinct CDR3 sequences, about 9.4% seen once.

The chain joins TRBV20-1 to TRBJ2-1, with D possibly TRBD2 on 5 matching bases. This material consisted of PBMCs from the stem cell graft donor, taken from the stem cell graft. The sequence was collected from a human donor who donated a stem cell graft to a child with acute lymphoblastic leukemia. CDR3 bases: TGCAGTGCCCGAAGAGGGAGCGGCTACAATGAGCAGTTCTTC. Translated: CSARRGSGYNEQFF.